This T cell receptor beta chain stems from a study of blood T cell repertoires in COVID-19. Background on the study: COVID-19 samples, acute and convalescent, were from the United States, Italy and Spain. Nucleic acid was either cDNA or gDNA, and it came from T cells, B-cell-depleted T cells, or PBMCs.

Germline-derived CDR1 and CDR2 are PRHDT and FYEKMQ (reference sequence). The CDR3 length is 13 residues. V lost 5 bases and J 1 base, leaving 8 bases between the germline ends. Authors' analysis steps: From reference gene primer amplification, estimates of nucleated cell counts were derived. Measured with immunoSEQ multiplex PCR; TCRdb has only the in-frame clones, and not every one. V and J calls and clone size come straight from that table; D and trimming were deduced from the DNA. The profile shows over 40,000 clones, over 80% of them singletons. The V and J genes are TRBV13 and TRBJ1-2; D gene unclear. The sequencing sample was made of peripheral blood. The sequence was obtained from a man aged 40-50 years with acute or convalescent COVID-19. CDR3: CASSLNSNYGYTF. The CDR3, as DNA: TGTGCCAGCAGCCTAAACAGTAACTATGGCTACACCTTC.